These 9 T cell receptor beta chains were all obtained from the same sample, sequenced in a study of T cell changes during pregnancy in multiple sclerosis. Repertoires were generated with immunoSEQ multiplex PCR, while TCRdb's copy carries only in-frame clones and drops some. The sample lists approximately 79,000 clones; just under 95% were seen once. The sample consisted of peripheral blood, taken in the second trimester of pregnancy. All receptors derive from a female donor in good health, enrolled as a control in a pregnancy study.

The chain uses TRBV19 and TRBJ2-4; D perhaps matches TRBD1 (5 bases). The length of the CDR3 is 14 residues. CDR1 LNHDA and CDR2 SQIVND come from the germline V gene (reference sequence). V dropped 1 base and J dropped 2 bases, with 6 bases sitting between them. CDR3 amino acids: CASSIAGTKNIQYF. The CDR3 DNA follows: TGTGCCAGTAGTATAGCAGGGACCAAAAACATTCAGTACTTC. Complete variable domain (other parts from reference TRBV19 and TRBJ2-4): DGGITQSPKYLFRKEGQNVTLSCEQNLNHDAMYWYRQDPGQGLRLIYYSQIVNDFQKGDIAEGYSVSREKKESFPLTVTSAQKNPTAFYLCASSIAGTKNIQYFGAGTRLSVL.

Notes on this clone: The sample has other DNA sequences that encode this CDR3 too. V is TRBV9 and J is TRBJ1-3; D uncertain. V was trimmed by 0 bases and J by 1 base, leaving 5 bases between them. The CDR3 is 14 amino acids. The germline V gene has CDR1 SGDLS and CDR2 YYNGEE. The CDR3 loop is CASSVARSGNTIYF. The CDR3 DNA follows: TGTGCCAGCAGCGTAGCTAGATCTGGAAACACCATATATTTT.

The J gene is TRBJ1-2, the V gene TRBV27; 8 nucleotides match TRBD1. V shed 7 bases, J shed 4 bases, and the junction held 8 bases outside the gene matches. The CDR3 has 14 residues. Per germline, CDR1 MNHEY and CDR2 SMNVEV (reference sequence). In nucleotides, the CDR3 is TGTGCCAGCACCGGACAGGGCGGCCCCTATGGCTACACCTTC. Encoded protein: CASTGQGGPYGYTF.

The J gene is TRBJ1-2, the V gene TRBV5-1; D is undetermined. Germline V gives CDR1 SGHRS, CDR2 YFSETQ. The CDR3 extends over 14 amino acids. Deletions cut 1 base from V and 0 bases from J, with 7 bases between. This CDR3 reads CASSLTVSNYGYTF. The CDR3 DNA follows: TGCGCCAGCAGCTTGACAGTCTCTAACTATGGCTACACCTTC.

The chain combines TRBV30 with TRBJ2-5; TRBD2 is a possible D gene (5 bases). In germline, CDR1 is GTSNPN, CDR2 SVGIG (reference sequence). V lost 2 bases to trimming and J lost 4 bases, with 11 bases between them. The CDR3 contains 13 residues. The CDR3 DNA reads TGTGCCTGGAGTTCCAGCGGTTTAGAGACCCAGTACTTC. This translates into CAWSSSGLETQYF.

V gene TRBV7-2 combines with J gene TRBJ2-1, with 8 nucleotides matching TRBD2. The J segment lost 10 bases and the V segment lost 4 bases, leaving 15 bases of the junction unmatched. This CDR3 is built from 16 residues. CDR1 and CDR2 from the germline V gene are SGHTA and FQGNSA. In nucleotides, the CDR3 is TGTGCCAGCAGCTCCGAGGCGGGGGGCTGGGGTGTAGAGCAGTTCTTC. Its translation: CASSSEAGGWGVEQFF.

This chain links TRBV6-1 with TRBJ2-4, with unresolved D. The V gene lost 10 bases and the J gene lost 0 bases, with 10 bases spanning the gap. The CDR3 spans 13 residues. The germline gives CDR1 MNHNS, CDR2 SASEGT. CDR3 amino acids: CAIRVPAKNIQYF. DNA of the CDR3: TGTGCCATCCGGGTGCCAGCCAAAAACATTCAGTACTTC.

The chain links TRBV9 to TRBJ2-2; 9 nucleotides agree with TRBD2. This CDR3 contains 18 residues. Germline V CDR1 and CDR2: SGDLS, YYNGEE. V was clipped by 0 bases and J by 4 bases; unmatched bases: 10. The chain's CDR3 is CASSVAQRGASITGELFF. Here the CDR3 DNA reads TGTGCCAGCAGCGTAGCACAGCGGGGGGCCTCAATCACCGGGGAGCTGTTTTTT.

The chain recombines TRBV7-2 with TRBJ2-7, with 7 bases identical to TRBD2. This CDR3 comprises 16 residues. Germline CDR1 is SGHTA and CDR2 is FQGNSA. J gave up 3 bases and V 6 bases, and 14 bases lay outside the gene matches. The CDR3 DNA sequence: TGTGCCAGCAGTCTTCTCGCCGCGGGGGACTTCTACGAGCAGTACTTC. Its protein is CASSLLAAGDFYEQYF.